This T cell receptor delta chain stems from a study of γδ T cells in repeated Plasmodium falciparum infection (dated by TCRdb to the early 2020s). About the full investigation: Malian children exposed to intense seasonal malaria transmission were enrolled in the natural-infection arm and compared with Australian children matched for age and gender. Controlled-infection subjects were sampled at baseline, immediately before selected infections, and 21 days after each infection. In the study, the shaping of the human gammadelta T cell repertoire by repeated Plasmodium falciparum infection was examined using natural infection in Mali and controlled human malaria infection. Four controlled human malaria infections were administered to about five malaria-naive U.S. adults over roughly 600 days by bites from P. falciparum NF54-infected Anopheles stephensi mosquitoes. Malian gammadelta TCR repertoires were analysed cross-sectionally during no-transmission periods and were analysed longitudinally across acute febrile malaria episodes.

This clone has just a few counts. The specificity of this receptor is unknown. TCRdb's protein for this DNA is that of a much larger clone and differs from the translation at residue 13, likely a read error; the protein shown is the DNA translation. The CDR3 sequence holds 19 residues, the cysteine and phenylalanine included. Only CDR3 DNA remains: 57 bases, in frame from the first base. From a lookup of the germline V gene, CDR1 and CDR2 are GEAIGNYY and EKD. Study-level results and caveats: Vgamma9/Vdelta2+ TCR repertoires kept a highly stable polyclonal repertoire across time and infection, and many TCRgamma sequences overlapped between individuals. The controlled-infection cohort was small, limiting analysis of inter-individual variability in gammadelta T cell responses. Repeated controlled infections appeared to drive waves of new clonotype selection in Vdelta2-negative, largely Vdelta1+, gammadelta TCR repertoires. Generalizability was limited because the Malian cohort was drawn from a small rural village of predominantly one ethnic group. Compared with the repertoires of Australian children, the Vdelta2-negative gammadelta TCR repertoires of Malian children appeared more clonally expanded, less diverse and less shared.

For bulk TCR repertoire analysis, Vgamma9/Vdelta2+ and Vdelta2-negative gammadelta T cell populations were isolated by flow sorting from peripheral blood mononuclear cells. The receptor library was made with multiplex PCR. Sequencer: Illumina MiSeq. Every sorted gammadelta T cell sample had both its TCR gamma (TRG) and TCR delta (TRD) chains sequenced. Regarding the original processing steps: The repertoire analyses drew on clonotype tree plots, the accumulated frequency of the top 20 clonotypes, and diversity index (DI) and D75 metrics. TCRdb called clones anew from the public reads via CATT; matching DNA rows were later pooled. The V and J calls and clone size are TCRdb's, not the authors'. Counted in this sample were around 52,000 delta-chain clones; around 1.7% of them appeared once. In total, the top ten clones hold 15% of the sample.

This sequence was found in a pool of human donors (malaria-infected and uninfected, not separated). The V and J genes are TRDV2 and TRDJ3, and perhaps TRDD3 as D gene, on 5 matching bases. Sequenced input: gamma-delta T cells from blood. The DNA sequence reads TGTGCCTGTGACACCGCGGGGGGCCCAAGCTCCTGGGTCACCCGACAGATGTTTTTC. Its translation is CACDTAGGPSSWVTRQMFF.